A selection of T cell receptor beta chains follows, all from one sample in a study of cytomegalovirus exposure and HLA in healthy donors. Clones were read by immunoSEQ multiplex PCR, and TCRdb kept only the in-frame ones, dropping some. The table shows over 80,000 clones, with about 69% occurring only once. Sequenced input: PBMCs. These receptors all stem from a woman aged 18-30 years in good health and CMV-seropositive. Each CDR3 is given with its conserved first and last residue. D genes are given only for firm matches. Clone size, where shown, is once, few, many, or a class for clones that have expanded.

V gene	D gene	clone size	J gene	CDR3 protein
TRBV2	NA	NA	TRBJ2-2	CASIEGRGRQTGELFF
TRBV27	TRBD2	NA	TRBJ2-7	CASSFRLAGGREQYF
TRBV27	TRBD2	NA	TRBJ2-3	CASSLTSGEGDTQYF
TRBV6-6	NA	NA	TRBJ1-5	CASSYQGPGQPQHF
TRBV5-4	TRBD1	NA	TRBJ1-1	CASSGTGDTEAFF
TRBV25-1	NA	NA	TRBJ2-1	CASSEWWRGGYNEQFF
TRBV19	NA	NA	TRBJ1-2	CAGKTGGARGGYTF
TRBV5-6	TRBD2	NA	TRBJ2-7	CASSLDGTSGSPVSYEQYF
TRBV6-1	TRBD1	NA	TRBJ1-2	CASSQGAGYGYTF
TRBV10-3	NA	once	TRBJ2-7	CAISNGRDSSYEQYF
TRBV7-2	NA	NA	TRBJ1-2	CASSLAAGNNYGYTF
TRBV7-2	NA	NA	TRBJ2-3	CASSLDRMSTDTQYF
TRBV6-5	NA	NA	TRBJ1-1	CASSFRGTEAFF
TRBV29-1	NA	NA	TRBJ2-5	CSVEERTQYF
TRBV29-1	TRBD2	NA	TRBJ2-3	CSVAPSGSTDTQYF
TRBV9	TRBD1	NA	TRBJ2-6	CASSPLGPRGHGANVLTF
TRBV5-5	TRBD1	NA	TRBJ1-4	CASSRNLDRANEKLFF
TRBV28	NA	NA	TRBJ1-1	CASIPTGNTEAFF
TRBV4-2	NA	NA	TRBJ1-2	CASSQDRGLYGYTF
TRBV14	TRBD1	NA	TRBJ2-2	CASSHFLGQGGTGELFF
TRBV19	NA	NA	TRBJ2-1	CASTRTQNNEQFF
TRBV7-3	NA	NA	TRBJ2-2	CASSLTYTGELFF
TRBV7-2	NA	once	TRBJ2-7	CASSLDRERHEQYF
TRBV4-1	TRBD1	NA	TRBJ2-7	CASSLEAGGAYEQYF
TRBV27	NA	NA	TRBJ1-5	CASSATGRGSNQPQHF
TRBV7-9	NA	few	TRBJ1-2	CASSSSLEANYGYTF
TRBV27	NA	once	TRBJ1-1	CASTREGERHTEAFF
TRBV5-4	NA	NA	TRBJ1-2	CASSPGGSNYGYTF
TRBV7-2	TRBD1	NA	TRBJ1-3	CASSLGGQGVAGNTIYF
TRBV29-1	NA	NA	TRBJ2-3	CSVDSGTDTQYF
TRBV6-4	NA	NA	TRBJ1-6	CASRGAGENSPLHF
TRBV27	TRBD2	NA	TRBJ2-5	CASSKTGTSGRLKTQYF
TRBV4-1	NA	few	TRBJ2-3	CASSQEERGTDTQYF
TRBV7-6	TRBD1	NA	TRBJ1-3	CASSLQGAGNTIYF
TRBV6-6	NA	NA	TRBJ1-1	CASSLTGEFAEAFF
TRBV4-1	NA	NA	TRBJ2-2	CASTEGTANTGELFF
TRBV10-3	NA	few	TRBJ2-5	CAISEALVQETQYF
TRBV30	NA	few	TRBJ2-5	CAWSVRPGGAVTQYF
TRBV7-6	TRBD2	NA	TRBJ2-3	CASSPGLAGGLRPADTQYF
TRBV5-4	NA	few	TRBJ1-3	CASSLVPGTRSGNTIYF
TRBV6-1	NA	NA	TRBJ2-7	CASSSGVYEQYF
TRBV4-3	NA	NA	TRBJ1-4	CASSPWDKGLEKLFF
TRBV28	TRBD1	NA	TRBJ1-2	CAIPPQGNGYTF
TRBV27	TRBD2	NA	TRBJ2-1	CASSLTSGITDEQFF
TRBV5-4	TRBD1	NA	TRBJ1-2	CASSSTGGSSYTF
TRBV5-1	NA	NA	TRBJ1-1	CASSLVGGLSANTEAFF
TRBV27	NA	NA	TRBJ1-1	CASSLNRWTEAFF
TRBV6-9	TRBD2	few	TRBJ2-7	CASSLFSGRESYEQYF
TRBV7-3	NA	NA	TRBJ2-2	CASQGSITGELFF
TRBV25-1	NA	NA	TRBJ2-7	CASSDRRDSYEQYF
TRBV7-9	NA	NA	TRBJ1-5	CASSLGAGIKSQHF
TRBV7-2	NA	NA	TRBJ2-7	CASSLEGVGPSSYEQYF
TRBV5-1	TRBD2	NA	TRBJ2-3	CASSLGTSAMPTDTQYF
TRBV14	TRBD2	NA	TRBJ2-1	CASSQTSGAANEQFF
TRBV7-2	TRBD1	once	TRBJ1-5	CASSSGGAGNQPQHF
TRBV13	NA	NA	TRBJ2-7	CASSLAPRGSYEQYF
TRBV6-5	NA	NA	TRBJ1-6	CASSSRSLNSPLHF
TRBV2	TRBD1	NA	TRBJ1-2	CASKGQGRDRYTF
TRBV10-1	NA	NA	TRBJ2-7	CASRGQGMLYF
TRBV18	TRBD2	NA	TRBJ2-7	CASSPGLAVYEQYF